The rows below give T cell receptor beta chains drawn from one sample of a study of cytomegalovirus exposure and HLA in healthy donors. Only in-frame clones appear in the TCRdb table, and some are missing; sequencing was by immunoSEQ multiplex PCR. Among some 62,000 clones, approximately 89% were seen once, and the ten largest hold roughly 1.5%. Sequencing was performed on PBMCs. The receptors come from a man in his late teens or twenties in good health and CMV-seronegative. Both conserved end residues are part of each CDR3. Fields, in order: J gene, V gene, D gene, clone size, CDR3 protein, CDR3 DNA. A D gene is named only where the DNA matches it firmly. Clone size is given for some rows only: seen once, a few or many times, or a class if the clone is expanded.

TRBJ1-4,TRBV30,.,.,CALDTHSTNEKLFF,TGTGCCTTGGACACTCACTCAACTAATGAAAAACTGTTTTTT
TRBJ2-2,TRBV6-1,.,.,CASSELATVVEGELFF,TGTGCCAGCAGTGAACTTGCGACAGTGGTTGAGGGGGAGCTGTTTTTT
TRBJ2-5,TRBV28,.,.,CASSIERETQYF,TGTGCCAGCAGTATTGAGCGAGAGACCCAGTACTTC
TRBJ1-2,TRBV9,TRBD1,.,CASSVRDRAANYGYTF,TGTGCCAGCAGCGTCCGGGACAGGGCGGCTAACTATGGCTACACCTTC
TRBJ2-3,TRBV5-1,.,.,CASSPAQAGTDTQYF,TGCGCCAGCAGTCCGGCGCAGGCGGGGACAGATACGCAGTATTTT
TRBJ1-6,TRBV27,TRBD1,.,CASSGTGGSPLHF,TGTGCCAGCAGTGGGACAGGGGGATCACCCCTCCACTTT
TRBJ1-5,TRBV4-1,.,few,CASSLSMTVLNQPQHF,TGCGCCAGCAGTCTTAGTATGACAGTCCTCAATCAGCCCCAGCATTTT
TRBJ1-1,TRBV11-2,TRBD1,.,CASSSGLSTGGLNTEAFF,TGTGCCAGCAGCTCTGGCCTCTCGACAGGGGGGTTAAACACTGAAGCTTTCTTT
TRBJ2-7,TRBV11-2,TRBD1,.,CASSLGQGNNEQYF,TGTGCCAGCAGCTTAGGACAGGGTAATAACGAGCAGTACTTC
TRBJ2-1,TRBV10-3,TRBD2,.,CAISDSLLAGDNRGHEQFF,TGTGCCATCAGTGACTCATTACTAGCGGGGGACAACCGAGGTCATGAGCAGTTCTTC
TRBJ2-3,TRBV5-1,TRBD1,.,CASSTTGGTNTQYF,TGCGCCAGCAGCACAACAGGGGGCACGAATACGCAGTATTTT
TRBJ2-7,TRBV2,.,.,CASSEYSPYEQYF,TGTGCCAGCAGTGAGTACAGTCCCTACGAGCAGTACTTC
TRBJ1-5,TRBV7-7,.,.,CASSLDLNQPQHF,TGTGCTAGCAGCTTAGATCTCAATCAGCCCCAGCATTTT
TRBJ2-7,TRBV5-4,.,.,CASSHGDRGEQYF,TGTGCCAGCAGCCACGGGGACCGGGGGGAGCAGTACTTC
TRBJ1-2,TRBV30,.,.,CAWSPGVANYGYTF,TGTGCCTGGAGTCCGGGGGTAGCTAACTATGGCTACACCTTC
TRBJ2-2,TRBV7-9,TRBD1,.,CASSFVTGHGELFF,TGTGCCAGCAGCTTCGTGACAGGGCACGGGGAGCTGTTTTTT
TRBJ2-5,TRBV9,TRBD2,.,CASSAGTRQETQYF,TGTGCCAGCAGCGCCGGGACTAGACAAGAGACCCAGTACTTC
TRBJ2-1,TRBV29-1,.,.,CSVERGGSYNEQFF,TGCAGCGTTGAAAGGGGGGGCTCCTACAATGAGCAGTTCTTC
TRBJ1-5,TRBV28,.,few,CASIRPQGLGNQPQHF,TGTGCCAGCATCAGACCCCAGGGTTTGGGCAATCAGCCCCAGCATTTT
TRBJ1-1,TRBV29-1,.,.,CSVETGQRNTEAFF,TGCAGCGTTGAAACGGGACAAAGGAACACTGAAGCTTTCTTT
TRBJ2-7,TRBV5-1,.,once,CASSFDVREQYF,TGCGCCAGCAGCTTTGATGTCAGGGAGCAGTACTTC
TRBJ2-7,TRBV5-1,.,.,CASSLVGFSYEQYF,TGCGCCAGCAGCTTGGTGGGCTTCTCCTACGAGCAGTACTTC
TRBJ2-7,TRBV6-5,TRBD1,.,CASSYGDRVGEQYF,TGTGCCAGCAGTTACGGGGACAGGGTAGGGGAGCAGTACTTC
TRBJ1-3,TRBV4-1,.,.,CASSQPYQGIPGNTIYF,TGCGCCAGCAGCCAACCTTATCAGGGGATCCCTGGAAACACCATATATTTT